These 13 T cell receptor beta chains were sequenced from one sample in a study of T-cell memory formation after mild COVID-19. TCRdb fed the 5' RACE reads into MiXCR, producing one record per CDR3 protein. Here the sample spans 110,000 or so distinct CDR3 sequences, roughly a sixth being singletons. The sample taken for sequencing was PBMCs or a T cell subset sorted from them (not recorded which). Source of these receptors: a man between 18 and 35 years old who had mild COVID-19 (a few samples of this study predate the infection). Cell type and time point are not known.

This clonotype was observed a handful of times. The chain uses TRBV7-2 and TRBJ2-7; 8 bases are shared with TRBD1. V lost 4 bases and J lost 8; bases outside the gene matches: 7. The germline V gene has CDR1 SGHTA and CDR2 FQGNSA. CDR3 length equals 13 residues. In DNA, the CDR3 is TGTGCCAGCAGCTCGGACAGGGACAAGAAGCAGTACGTC. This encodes CASSSDRDKKQYV.

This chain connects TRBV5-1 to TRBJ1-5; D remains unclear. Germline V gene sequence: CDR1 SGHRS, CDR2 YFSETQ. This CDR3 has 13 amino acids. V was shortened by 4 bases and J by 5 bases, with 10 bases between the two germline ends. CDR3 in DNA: TGCGCCAGCAGCATTGACGGAGATCAGCCCCAGCATTTT. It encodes CASSIDGDQPQHF.

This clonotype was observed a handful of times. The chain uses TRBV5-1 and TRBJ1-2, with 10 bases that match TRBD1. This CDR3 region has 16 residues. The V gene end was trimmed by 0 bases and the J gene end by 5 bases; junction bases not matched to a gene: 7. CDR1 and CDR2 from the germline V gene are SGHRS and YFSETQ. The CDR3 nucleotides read TGCGCCAGCAGCTTGGTAGAGACAGGGGGCGAGTATGGCTACACCTTC. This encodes CASSLVETGGEYGYTF.

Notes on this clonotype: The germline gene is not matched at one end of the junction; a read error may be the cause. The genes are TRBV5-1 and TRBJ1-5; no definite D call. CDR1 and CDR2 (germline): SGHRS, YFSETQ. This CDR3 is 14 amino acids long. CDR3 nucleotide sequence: TGCGCCAGCAGCTTGGGTTTGCGCAATCAGCCCCAGAATTTT. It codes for CASSLGLRNQPQNF. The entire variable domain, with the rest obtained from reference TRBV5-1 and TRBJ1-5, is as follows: KAGVTQTPRYLIKTRGQQVTLSCSPISGHRSVSWYQQTPGQGLQFLFEYFSETQRNKGNFPGRFSGRQFSNSRSEMNVSTLELGDSALYLCASSLGLRNQPQNFGDGTRLSIL.

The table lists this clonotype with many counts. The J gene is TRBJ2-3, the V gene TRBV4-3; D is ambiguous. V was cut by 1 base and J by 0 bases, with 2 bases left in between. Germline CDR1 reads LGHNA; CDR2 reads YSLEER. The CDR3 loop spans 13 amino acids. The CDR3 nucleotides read TGCGCCAGCAGCCAAGGGAGCACAGATACGCAGTATTTT. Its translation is CASSQGSTDTQYF.

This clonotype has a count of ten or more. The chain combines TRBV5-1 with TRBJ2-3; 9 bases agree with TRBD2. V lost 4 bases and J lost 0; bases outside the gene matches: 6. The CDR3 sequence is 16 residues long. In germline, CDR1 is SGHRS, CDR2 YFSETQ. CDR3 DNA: TGCGCCAGCAGCCTCCGACTAGCGGCTAGCACAGATACGCAGTATTTT. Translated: CASSLRLAASTDTQYF.

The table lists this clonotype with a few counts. CDR3 in DNA: TGTGCCAGCAGCCAAGCAGGGGGCGTCACAGATACGCAGTATTTT. Translating it yields CASSQAGGVTDTQYF. The chain recombines TRBV4-2 with TRBJ2-3; the match to TRBD1 covers 8 bases. With 1 base clipped from V and 2 bases from J, the junction kept 2 bases outside the gene matches. Germline CDR1 and CDR2: LGHNA and YNFKEQ. This CDR3 is built from 15 residues.

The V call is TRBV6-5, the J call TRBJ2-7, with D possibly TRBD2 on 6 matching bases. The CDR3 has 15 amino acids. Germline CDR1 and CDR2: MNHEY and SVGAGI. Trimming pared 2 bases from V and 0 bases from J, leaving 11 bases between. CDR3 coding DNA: TGTGCCAGCAGTTACGGAGGGCTCGGCTCCTACGAGCAGTACTTC. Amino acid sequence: CASSYGGLGSYEQYF.

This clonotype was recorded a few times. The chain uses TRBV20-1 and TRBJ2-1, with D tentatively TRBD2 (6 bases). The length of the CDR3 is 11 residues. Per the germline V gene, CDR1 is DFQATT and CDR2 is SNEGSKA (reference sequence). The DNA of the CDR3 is TGCAGCTGGGGGGTATACAATGAGCAGTTCTTC. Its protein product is CSWGVYNEQFF.

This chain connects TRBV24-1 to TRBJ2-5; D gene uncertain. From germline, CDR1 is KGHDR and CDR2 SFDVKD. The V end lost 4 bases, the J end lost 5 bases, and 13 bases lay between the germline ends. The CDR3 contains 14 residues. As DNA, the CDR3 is TGTGCCACCAGTGACCCAAGGGCGACGGAGACCCAGTACTTC. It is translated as CATSDPRATETQYF.

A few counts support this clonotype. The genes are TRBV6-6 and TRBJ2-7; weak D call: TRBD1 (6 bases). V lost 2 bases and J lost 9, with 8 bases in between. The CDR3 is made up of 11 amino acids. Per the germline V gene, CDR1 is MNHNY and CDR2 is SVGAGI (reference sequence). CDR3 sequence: CASSYTTGQYF. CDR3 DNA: TGTGCCAGCAGTTACACGACAGGGCAGTACTTC.

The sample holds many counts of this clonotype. CDR3 sequence reads: CASSYGPTPNIQYF. DNA of the CDR3: TGTGCCAGCAGCTACGGACCGACGCCAAACATTCAGTACTTC. The chain uses TRBV27 and TRBJ2-4, with D hard to call. The germline V gene encodes CDR1 MNHEY and CDR2 SMNVEV (reference sequence). Trimming removed 6 bases from V and 6 bases from J, with 15 bases in between. CDR3 length: 14 residues.

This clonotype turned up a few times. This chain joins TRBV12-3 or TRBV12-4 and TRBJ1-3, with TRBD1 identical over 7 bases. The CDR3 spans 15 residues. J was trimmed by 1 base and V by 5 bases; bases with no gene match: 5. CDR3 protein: CASSASTGSGNTIYF. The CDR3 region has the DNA TGTGCCAGCAGTGCCTCGACAGGGTCTGGAAACACCATATATTTT.